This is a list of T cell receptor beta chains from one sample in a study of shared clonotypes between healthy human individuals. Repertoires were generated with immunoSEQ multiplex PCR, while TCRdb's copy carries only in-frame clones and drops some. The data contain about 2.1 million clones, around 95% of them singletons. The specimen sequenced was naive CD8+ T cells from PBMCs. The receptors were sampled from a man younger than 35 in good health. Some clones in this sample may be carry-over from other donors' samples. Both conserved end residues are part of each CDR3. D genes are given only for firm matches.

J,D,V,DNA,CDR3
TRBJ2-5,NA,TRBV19,TGTGCCAGTAGTAACAGGGTCCAAGAGACCCAGTACTTC,CASSNRVQETQYF
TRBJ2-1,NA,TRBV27,TGTGCCAGCAGTTTAGCGAGATCCTCCTACAATGAGCAGTTCTTC,CASSLARSSYNEQFF
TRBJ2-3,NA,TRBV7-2,TGTGCCAGCAGCTTAGAGGTCGGCGTGGGCGGATTTAGCACAGATACGCAGTATTTT,CASSLEVGVGGFSTDTQYF
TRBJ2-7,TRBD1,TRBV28,TGTGCCAGCAGTCCCTCCGGGACAGGCTACGAGCAGTACTTC,CASSPSGTGYEQYF
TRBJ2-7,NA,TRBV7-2,TGTGCCAGCAGCCAGGGGACACAGAGCTCCTACGAGCAGTACTTC,CASSQGTQSSYEQYF
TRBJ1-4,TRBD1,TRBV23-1,TGCGCCTGCTGGACAGGGGATGTGGATGAAAAACTGTTTTTT,CACWTGDVDEKLFF
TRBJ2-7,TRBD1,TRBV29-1,TGCAGCGTTGAGGGACAGAATTCCTACGAGCAGTACTTC,CSVEGQNSYEQYF
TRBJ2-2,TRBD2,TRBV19,TGTGCCAGTAGTATATTAGCGGGGACCACCGGGGAGCTGTTTTTT,CASSILAGTTGELFF
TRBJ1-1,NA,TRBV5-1,TGCGCCAGCAGCTTGGTTGGCGGGGGTACCACTGAAGCTTTCTTT,CASSLVGGGTTEAFF
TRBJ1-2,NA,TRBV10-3,TGTGCCATCAGTGAGTCGAGTGGCGGGGCGGACTATGGCTACACCTTC,CAISESSGGADYGYTF
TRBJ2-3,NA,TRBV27,TGTGCCAGCAGTTCGAGACTCCTCTCCACAGATACGCAGTATTTT,CASSSRLLSTDTQYF
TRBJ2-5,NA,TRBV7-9,TGTGCCAGCAGCACTCGTCTATCGCAAGAGACCCAGTACTTC,CASSTRLSQETQYF
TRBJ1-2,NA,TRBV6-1,TGTGCCATCGCCTTTGGGTGGGGTGGCTACACCTTC,CAIAFGWGGYTF
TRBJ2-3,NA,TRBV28,TGTGCCAGCAGTTTGGAGGGGCTAGCAGATACGCAGTATTTT,CASSLEGLADTQYF
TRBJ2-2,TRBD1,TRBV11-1,TGTGCCAGCAGCTTTGGACAGGCCACCGGGGAGCTGTTTTTT,CASSFGQATGELFF
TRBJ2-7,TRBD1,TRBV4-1,TGCGCCAGCAGCCATCTAGGACAGGGAGGAAGCTACGAGCAGTACTTC,CASSHLGQGGSYEQYF
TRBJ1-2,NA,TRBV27,TGTGCCAGCAGCGCAGGGCAGGTCTATGGCTACACCTTC,CASSAGQVYGYTF
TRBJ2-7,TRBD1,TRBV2,TGTGCCAGCAGTGAAGGGACAGGGGTCGACGAGCAGTACTTC,CASSEGTGVDEQYF
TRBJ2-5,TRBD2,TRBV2,TGTGCCAGCAGTCTAACTAGCGGGAGCAGGGAGACCCAGTACTTC,CASSLTSGSRETQYF
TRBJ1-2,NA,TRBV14,TGTGCCAGCAGCCAAGATAGATGGACAAGTATTAACTATGGCTACACCTTC,CASSQDRWTSINYGYTF
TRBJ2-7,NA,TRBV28,TGTGCCAGCAGTTTATCCGGGACAACTATCTCCTACGAGCAGTACTTC,CASSLSGTTISYEQYF
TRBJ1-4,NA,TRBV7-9,TGTGCCAGCAGCCCGCATGCAACTAATGAAAAACTGTTTTTT,CASSPHATNEKLFF
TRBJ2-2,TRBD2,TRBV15,TGTGCCACCAATCGACTAGCGGGATTCGGTAGGGCCGGGGAGCTGTTTTTT,CATNRLAGFGRAGELFF